The 21 T cell receptor beta chains in this list originate from one sample, sequenced in a study of blood T cell repertoires in COVID-19 (TCRdb year 2020). The receptor library was made with the immunoSEQ multiplex PCR assay. Held by TCRdb, this immuneACCESS table contains in-frame sequences only and omits some clones. Under half of the omission traces to an unresolved V gene where checked; the cause of the rest is unknown. This sample comprises fewer than 60,000 clones, 80% to 85% of them detected only once. The ten largest clones represent roughly 10% of the sample. Sequenced sample: peripheral blood. The receptors shown here come from a man aged 25-40 years with COVID-19, enrolled during active disease.

The chain uses TRBV14 and TRBJ2-5; TRBD1 matches at 8 bases. Germline-derived CDR1 and CDR2 are SGHDN and FVKESK. This CDR3 contains 16 residues. The V gene end was trimmed by 2 bases and the J gene end by 5 bases; junction bases not matched to a gene: 10. The CDR3 nucleotides are TGTGCCAGCAGCCAAAACAGGGGGACCCTCCGGGAGACCCAGTACTTC. Its translation is CASSQNRGTLRETQYF.

This chain's CDR3 is CASSWTSGEAPGELFF. In nucleotides, the CDR3 is TGTGCCAGCAGTTGGACTAGCGGAGAGGCCCCCGGGGAGCTGTTTTTT. The chain is built from TRBV28 and TRBJ2-2; 10 positions agree with TRBD2. There are 16 residues in the CDR3. V was clipped by 4 bases and J by 6 bases; unmatched bases: 8. CDR1 is MDHEN and CDR2 is SYDVKM in the germline V gene.

The chain combines TRBV5-8 with TRBJ2-3; 11 nucleotides align to TRBD2. CDR3 size: 20 residues. Germline CDR1 and CDR2: SGHTS and YDEGEE. V trimming: 3 bases; J trimming: 0 bases; junction bases outside the gene matches: 15. The CDR3 nucleotides are TGTGCCAGCAGCTCCCGCCGGATAGCGGGAGGGGGGCTTAGCACAGATACGCAGTATTTT. Translating gives CASSSRRIAGGGLSTDTQYF.

The CDR3 here is CASSFFLTGELFF. The CDR3 bases are TGTGCCAGCAGTTTCTTCCTAACCGGGGAGCTGTTTTTT. The rearrangement joins TRBV27 to TRBJ2-2; D call uncertain. CDR1 and CDR2 (germline): MNHEY, SMNVEV (reference sequence). The CDR3 spans 13 residues. V was cut by 3 bases and J by 5 bases, with 7 bases left in between.

The chain couples TRBV15 to TRBJ2-7; TRBD1 matches at 7 bases. Unmatched junction bases numbered 5, after V lost 0 bases and J lost 3 bases. The CDR3 totals 15 residues. Germline assignment: CDR1 LNHNV and CDR2 YYDKDF (reference sequence). For the CDR3, the DNA is TGTGCCACCAGCAGAGATTTGGGACAGAGCTACGAGCAGTACTTC. Its protein product is CATSRDLGQSYEQYF.

This clone appeared many times. The rearrangement joins TRBV19 to TRBJ2-2; D is uncertain. Trimming stripped 5 bases from V and 4 bases from J, with 8 bases between. Germline CDR1 LNHDA, CDR2 SQIVND (reference sequence). This CDR3 is 13 amino acids long. CDR3 nucleotides: TGTGCCAGTAGTCTTACAGTCACCGGGGAGCTGTTTTTT. Its translation: CASSLTVTGELFF.

The chain carries TRBV27 and TRBJ2-7; possibly TRBD2 for D (6 bases). V lost 6 bases, J lost 3 bases, and 18 bases lay in between. The CDR3 totals 15 residues. In germline, CDR1 is MNHEY, CDR2 SMNVEV (reference sequence). CDR3 bases: TGTGCCAGCAGCAGAACTAGCTCCGGCTACTACGAGCAGTACTTC. Amino acid sequence: CASSRTSSGYYEQYF.

The chain uses TRBV19 and TRBJ1-2; 7 nucleotides match TRBD1. V lost 7 bases and J lost 5; bases outside the gene matches: 13. The CDR3 is made up of 15 amino acids. In germline, CDR1 is LNHDA, CDR2 SQIVND (reference sequence). The CDR3 DNA reads TGTGCCAGTATTCCCGAACAGGGGCGACCGTATGGCTACACCTTC. Translation: CASIPEQGRPYGYTF.

V gene TRBV19 combines with J gene TRBJ1-2; 7 bases align to TRBD1. CDR1 is LNHDA and CDR2 is SQIVND in the germline V gene (reference sequence). This CDR3 region has 14 residues. V lost 5 bases and J lost 7; bases outside the gene matches: 10. CDR3 coding DNA: TGTGCCAGTAGTCTCGACAGGGTTTTTGCTGGCTACACCTTC. Its translation is CASSLDRVFAGYTF.

The chain is built from TRBV6-5 and TRBJ1-1; D perhaps matches TRBD1 (5 bases). CDR1 is MNHEY and CDR2 is SVGAGI in the germline V gene. Deletions cut 6 bases from V and 0 bases from J, with 14 bases between. This CDR3 spans 15 amino acids. The chain's CDR3 is CASRTTTGMNTEAFF. The CDR3 DNA reads as TGTGCCAGCAGAACAACTACAGGAATGAACACTGAAGCTTTCTTT.

The chain recombines TRBV6-5 with TRBJ1-1, with D tentatively TRBD1 (6 bases). CDR3 size: 13 residues. V was clipped by 0 bases and J by 6 bases, with 8 bases between them. Germline V lookup: CDR1 MNHEY, CDR2 SVGAGI. This CDR3 reads CASSYSGTSEAFF. The CDR3 DNA reads as TGTGCCAGCAGTTACTCGGGGACATCTGAAGCTTTCTTT.

The rearrangement links TRBV15 to TRBJ2-3; D gene uncertain. This CDR3 has 15 residues. Germline-derived CDR1 and CDR2 are LNHNV and YYDKDF (reference sequence). Deletions cut 3 bases from V and 4 bases from J, with 14 bases between. This chain's CDR3 is CATSSEQHSPDTQYF. As DNA, the CDR3 is TGTGCCACCAGCAGTGAACAGCATTCCCCAGATACGCAGTATTTT.

The chain recombines TRBV11-2 with TRBJ1-3, with a tentative D call TRBD1 (6 bases). In germline, CDR1 is SGHAT, CDR2 FQNNGV. The germline V and J ends were trimmed by 7 bases and 6 bases, with 13 bases remaining between them. This CDR3 region has 13 residues. The CDR3 DNA is TGTGCCAGCACCCTACAGGGAGCAAACACCATATATTTT. It is translated as CASTLQGANTIYF.

The CDR3 coding sequence is TGTGCCAGCAGCCTGGGACAGAGGATGAACACTGAAGCTTTCTTT. Its translation is CASSLGQRMNTEAFF. The V call is TRBV5-5, the J call TRBJ1-1; 7 bases are shared with TRBD1. The CDR3 is 15 residues long. CDR1 and CDR2 (germline): SGHKS, YYEKEE (reference sequence). With V trimmed by 4 bases and J by 0 bases, 6 bases remained unmatched.

The V gene is TRBV11-1, the J gene TRBJ1-1, with TRBD1 matching over 11 bases. The CDR3 has 15 amino acids. The V and J ends lost 0 bases and 6 bases, in that order; junction bases with no gene match: 3. Germline loops: CDR1 SGHAT, CDR2 FQDESV (reference sequence). CDR3 region: CASSLARTGGAEAFF. CDR3 nucleotide sequence: TGTGCCAGCAGCTTAGCGCGGACAGGGGGCGCTGAAGCTTTCTTT. Complete variable domain (other parts from reference TRBV11-1 and TRBJ1-1): EAEVAQSPRYKITEKSQAVAFWCDPISGHATLYWYRQILGQGPELLVQFQDESVVDDSQLPKDRFSAERLKGVDSTLKIQPAELGDSAMYLCASSLARTGGAEAFFGQGTRLTVV.

The J gene is TRBJ2-4, the V gene TRBV2; 9 bases are a match to TRBD1. CDR1 and CDR2 from the germline V gene are SNHLY and FYNNEI. The CDR3 consists of 15 residues. Trimming took 4 bases from V and 5 from J; bases not matched to a gene: 6. The CDR3 loop is CASSVGQGQQNIQYF. As DNA, the CDR3 is TGTGCCAGCAGTGTAGGACAGGGGCAGCAAAACATTCAGTACTTC.

For the CDR3, the DNA is TGTGCCAGTAGGAGGACTAGCGGGAGTCCCGGGGAGCTGTTTTTT. It is translated as CASRRTSGSPGELFF. The chain uses TRBV19 and TRBJ2-2; 13 bases map to TRBD2. CDR1 is LNHDA, CDR2 SQIVND, per germline (reference sequence). The CDR3 is 15 residues long. Unmatched junction bases numbered 4, after V lost 6 bases and J lost 6 bases.

V is TRBV7-9 and J is TRBJ2-3, with D possibly being TRBD2 (6 bases). The CDR3 is made up of 15 amino acids. Trimming shortened V by 4 bases and J by 2 bases, and 13 bases separated the two germline ends. Germline V gene lookup returns CDR1 SEHNR and CDR2 FQNEAQ (reference sequence). CDR3 in DNA: TGTGCCAGCAGCTCCGGGAGCTACACCACAGATACGCAGTATTTT. Translated: CASSSGSYTTDTQYF.

Comment on this clone: At one end, the junction sequence differs from germline, possibly due to a read error. The chain employs TRBV7-7 and TRBJ2-5, with no clear D. Per germline, CDR1 SSHAT and CDR2 FNYEAQ (reference sequence). The CDR3 is 13 residues long. The CDR3 DNA sequence: TGTGCTAGCAGCCTACGCGGCACGGAGACCCAGTACTTC. The encoded protein is CASSLRGTETQYF.

This chain links TRBV2 with TRBJ2-3; 8 positions match TRBD2. With 7 bases clipped from V and 2 bases from J, the junction kept 5 bases outside the gene matches. The germline V gene encodes CDR1 SNHLY and CDR2 FYNNEI. This CDR3 region has 14 residues. CDR3 sequence reads: CASTKTSATDTQYF. Here the CDR3 DNA reads TGTGCCAGCACGAAGACTAGCGCCACAGATACGCAGTATTTT. The variable domain in full, with the rest retrieved from reference TRBV2 and TRBJ2-3, is EPEVTQTPSHQVTQMGQEVILRCVPISNHLYFYWYRQILGQKVEFLVSFYNNEISEKSEIFDDQFSVERPDGSNFTLKIRSTKLEDSAMYFCASTKTSATDTQYFGPGTRLTVL.

CDR3 loop: CASSYSLGGVGGELFF. The CDR3 DNA sequence: TGTGCCAGCAGTTACTCCCTGGGAGGGGTTGGCGGGGAGCTGTTTTTT. The rearrangement joins TRBV6-5 to TRBJ2-2; TRBD2 matches at 7 bases. The germline gives CDR1 MNHEY, CDR2 SVGAGI. V dropped 0 bases and J dropped 7; count of bases not matched to a gene: 8. The CDR3 has 16 residues.